This T cell receptor (beta chain) comes out of a study of response to subunit inactivated influenza vaccine. Study findings and constraints: Few new T cells, the authors suggested, are recruited by each seasonal influenza vaccination.

This clonotype appeared a single time. Its antigen is not identified. The CDR3 runs 12 residues. Trimming removed 3 bases from V and 9 bases from J, with 9 bases in between. The germline V gene has CDR1 DFQATT and CDR2 SNEGSKA (reference sequence). TCRdb independently ran MiXCR on the RT-PCR reads; one entry per CDR3 protein. The data show hundreds of thousands of distinct CDR3 sequences, approximately 10% seen once. The sample also formed part of further work on T cells expressing NK-cell markers. That source adds: Synthesis of TCR beta cDNA relied on 5'RACE template switching carrying UMIs. Sorted CD3+CD56-NKG2C+, CD3+CD56+NKG2C- and CD3+CD56+NKG2C+ T cells were the source of the TCR beta repertoires. Roughly 6 donors showed dominant NKG2C+ clonotypes comprising about 1.0-7.5% of their CD8+ T cells. Several donors showed these clonotypes also leading the CD3+CD56-NKG2C+ fraction.

This receptor was identified in a man in his forties or fifties who received an inactivated influenza vaccine. Sequencing was performed on PBMCs from blood, taken on the day of vaccination. The gene calls are TRBV20-1 and TRBJ1-6; a weak D match, TRBD1 (5 bases). CDR3 residues: CSASRVGSPLHF. The CDR3 DNA reads as TGCAGTGCTAGCAGGGTGGGTTCACCCCTCCACTTT.